This T cell receptor beta chain was sequenced for a study of control samples from healthy donors and cancer patients. The CDR3 covers 15 residues. V was cut by 1 base and J by 2 bases, with 12 bases left in between. The germline V gene has CDR1 SGHRS and CDR2 YFSETQ. Produced via immunoSEQ multiplex PCR; TCRdb's table is partial and in-frame only. Seen here are 63,000 or so clones, 84% observed once, and the top ten hold under 30%. The sequencing sample was made of blood. The TCR sequence derives from a man aged 45-65 years in good health. The rearrangement links TRBV5-1 to TRBJ1-2; D not resolved. The CDR3 DNA sequence: TGCGCCAGCAGCTTGACGGGATTTGGGAACTATGGCTACACCTTC. Translated: CASSLTGFGNYGYTF.